Presented here are 25 T cell receptor beta chains from one specimen sequenced in a study of OX40 agonist ivuxolimab in advanced cancers. The method was immunoSEQ multiplex PCR; TCRdb's version includes in-frame clones alone and lacks a portion of them. The sample holds around 77,000 clones; about nine tenths are singletons and the top ten take 2.5%. The sequenced sample was CD4+ or CD8+ T cells sorted from blood, obtained in a trial of the OX40 agonist ivuxolimab. These receptors all stem from an adult with an advanced solid tumor such as melanoma, head and neck, liver or kidney cancer.

J is TRBJ2-2 and V is TRBV6-1; D not resolved. V was cut by 4 bases and J by 1 base, with 7 bases left in between. The CDR3 totals 14 residues. Germline V lookup: CDR1 MNHNS, CDR2 SASEGT. The CDR3 nucleotides read TGTGCCAGCAGTGTCCGGAGGAACACCGGGGAGCTGTTTTTT. Translating it yields CASSVRRNTGELFF.

V usage is TRBV18 and J usage is TRBJ2-5, with D uncertain. Germline values: CDR1 KGHSH, CDR2 LQKENI. This CDR3 has 13 amino acids. The V and J ends lost 3 bases and 3 bases respectively, with 8 bases between them. The CDR3 loop reads CASSPGSEETQYF. The CDR3 DNA reads as TGTGCCAGCTCACCGGGAAGCGAAGAGACCCAGTACTTC.

This clone was recorded a few times. The chain carries TRBV19 and TRBJ1-1; 7 bases are shared with TRBD1. In germline, CDR1 is LNHDA, CDR2 SQIVND (reference sequence). V lost 5 bases to trimming and J lost 5 bases; unmatched junction nucleotides: 5. The CDR3 is 13 amino acids. CDR3 in DNA: TGTGCCAGTAGTTCGCAGGGGGGGACTGAAGCTTTCTTT. Residues: CASSSQGGTEAFF.

The CDR3 region is CASSFGVLGSGYTF. The CDR3 nucleotides are TGTGCCAGCAGCTTTGGGGTTCTTGGGTCTGGCTACACCTTC. This sequence joins TRBV7-9 and TRBJ1-2; D is unclear. Germline V CDR1 and CDR2: SEHNR, FQNEAQ (reference sequence). The length of the CDR3 is 14 residues. V lost 3 bases and J 7 bases, leaving 15 bases between the germline ends.

The chain is built from TRBV6-5 and TRBJ1-3; the D is unclear. Germline V lookup: CDR1 MNHEY, CDR2 SVGAGI. The V end was cut by 7 bases, the J end by 0 bases, with 13 bases between. This CDR3 contains 15 residues. The CDR3 is CASKGLGLSGNTIYF. In nucleotides, the CDR3 is TGTGCCAGCAAAGGGTTGGGCCTCTCTGGAAACACCATATATTTT.

This clone was seen only once. The rearrangement uses TRBV7-2 and TRBJ1-1; D possibly corresponds to TRBD1 (5 bases). CDR3 length: 16 amino acids. V was cut by 1 base and J by 0 bases, with 12 bases left in between. Germline V gene sequence: CDR1 SGHTA, CDR2 FQGNSA. The CDR3 spells CASSLGWGWMNTEAFF. The CDR3 nucleotides read TGTGCCAGCAGCTTAGGCTGGGGGTGGATGAACACTGAAGCTTTCTTT.

The chain recombines TRBV5-1 with TRBJ1-1; TRBD1 aligns across 7 bases. Trimming took 4 bases from V and 5 from J; bases not matched to a gene: 8. Per germline, CDR1 SGHRS and CDR2 YFSETQ. This CDR3 spans 14 amino acids. The CDR3, as DNA: TGCGCCAGCAGCACGGGACAGCTAGGGACTGAAGCTTTCTTT. This codes for CASSTGQLGTEAFF. The full variable domain, completed using reference TRBV5-1 and TRBJ1-1, is KAGVTQTPRYLIKTRGQQVTLSCSPISGHRSVSWYQQTPGQGLQFLFEYFSETQRNKGNFPGRFSGRQFSNSRSEMNVSTLELGDSALYLCASSTGQLGTEAFFGQGTRLTVV.

The chain uses TRBV28 and TRBJ2-7, with no clear D. The CDR3 is made up of 13 amino acids. The V and J ends lost 5 bases and 7 bases respectively, with 15 bases between them. Germline CDR1 reads MDHEN; CDR2 reads SYDVKM. The CDR3 coding sequence is TGTGCCAGCAGTCAAGGGCCTCTGCGGGAGCAGTACTTC. This sequence encodes CASSQGPLREQYF.

The chain uses TRBV5-1 and TRBJ2-1, with a tentative D call TRBD2 (7 bases). The CDR3 spans 16 residues. CDR1 is SGHRS, CDR2 YFSETQ, per germline. Trimming took 2 bases from V and 2 from J, leaving 14 bases between them. CDR3 nucleotides: TGCGCCAGCAGCTTTGGCCAGGGGACTACCTACAATGAGCAGTTCTTC. Translating gives CASSFGQGTTYNEQFF.

The chain has TRBV12-5 and TRBJ2-7; possibly TRBD1 for D (5 bases). The CDR3 is 16 amino acids. Germline assignment: CDR1 LGHNT and CDR2 FRNRAP. V lost 1 base and J lost 3, with 16 bases in between. Here the CDR3 DNA reads TGTGCTAGTGGTTTGGATGGGGCAGGCCTGAACTACGAGCAGTACTTC. Translated, it gives CASGLDGAGLNYEQYF.

The rearrangement uses TRBV18 and TRBJ2-3; TRBD1 aligns across 9 bases. CDR1 and CDR2 from the germline V gene are KGHSH and LQKENI. CDR3 size: 16 residues. The J segment lost 2 bases and the V segment lost 1 base, leaving 4 bases of the junction unmatched. CDR3 nucleotides: TGTGCCAGCTCACCACGACAGGGGGAACCCACAGATACGCAGTATTTT. Translation: CASSPRQGEPTDTQYF. The full variable domain, rest sourced from reference TRBV18 and TRBJ2-3, is NAGVMQNPRHLVRRRGQEARLRCSPMKGHSHVYWYRQLPEEGLKFMVYLQKENIIDESGMPKERFSAEFPKEGPSILRIQQVVRGDSAAYFCASSPRQGEPTDTQYFGPGTRLTVL.

This chain uses TRBV7-2 with TRBJ2-7; the match to TRBD2 covers 12 bases. V lost 5 bases, J lost 2 bases, and 4 bases stayed unmatched. Germline CDR1 is SGHTA and CDR2 is FQGNSA. This CDR3 region has 15 residues. The CDR3 spells CASSRRTSGAYEQYF. In DNA form, the CDR3 reads TGTGCCAGCAGCCGCAGGACTAGCGGGGCCTACGAGCAGTACTTC.

The chain recombines TRBV4-1 with TRBJ2-7; 9 nucleotides match TRBD2. There are 16 residues in the CDR3. Germline CDR1 and CDR2: MGHRA and YSYEKL. V gave up 1 base and J gave up 7 bases; unmatched junction bases: 11. The CDR3 DNA is TGCGCCAGCAGCCAAGTGCGCTTTGGTAGCGGGGGAGAGCAGTACTTC. Translating it yields CASSQVRFGSGGEQYF.

The chain employs TRBV7-6 and TRBJ1-2, with D possibly being TRBD1 (5 bases). The CDR3 has 14 amino acids. CDR1 is SGHVS, CDR2 FNYEAQ, per germline. V was pared by 0 bases and J by 7 bases, with 12 bases between. DNA of the CDR3: TGTGCCAGCAGCTTAGCGCCCCAGGGTGGTGGCTACACCTTC. This encodes CASSLAPQGGGYTF. Looking up the rest from reference TRBV7-6 and TRBJ1-2 gives the full variable domain: GAGVSQSPRYKVTKRGQDVALRCDPISGHVSLYWYRQALGQGPEFLTYFNYEAQQDKSGLPNDRFSAERPEGSISTLTIQRTEQRDSAMYRCASSLAPQGGGYTFGSGTRLTVV.

This chain links TRBV29-1 with TRBJ1-5; no clear D gene. The V gene lost 1 base and the J gene lost 7 bases, with 11 bases spanning the gap. Germline V lookup: CDR1 SQVTM, CDR2 ANQGSEA. The CDR3 consists of 13 residues. This CDR3 is CSVEVGPGQPQHF. As DNA, the CDR3 is TGCAGCGTTGAAGTTGGTCCGGGGCAGCCCCAGCATTTT.

This chain joins TRBV4-1 and TRBJ2-6; D is unclear. The V end was cut by 0 bases, the J end by 4 bases, with 10 bases between. The germline V gene has CDR1 MGHRA and CDR2 YSYEKL. The CDR3 totals 16 residues. The CDR3 region has the DNA TGCGCCAGCAGCCAAGACGGGTCAACCGGGGCCAACGTCCTGACTTTC. Its translation is CASSQDGSTGANVLTF.

This clone was recorded only once. V is TRBV7-2 and J is TRBJ2-1; either TRBD1 or TRBD2 may fit D (5 bases each). V lost 7 bases to trimming and J lost 6 bases, with 16 bases between them. The CDR3 contains 14 residues. Germline values: CDR1 SGHTA, CDR2 FQGNSA. The CDR3 loop reads CASTPGRRGNEQFF. As DNA, the CDR3 is TGTGCCAGCACCCCGGGGCGGAGAGGCAATGAGCAGTTCTTC.

CDR3 bases: TGTGCCAGCAGTTTAGGATCTGACGGGGAGCTGTTTTTT. This translates into CASSLGSDGELFF. The gene calls are TRBV28 and TRBJ2-2; no clear D gene. The CDR3 is 13 residues long. The germline CDR1 and CDR2 sequences are MDHEN and SYDVKM. V was trimmed by 2 bases and J by 7 bases, leaving 8 bases between them.

This chain joins TRBV5-1 and TRBJ1-1; D may be TRBD1 (6 bases). There are 16 residues in the CDR3. Trimming pared 4 bases from V and 3 bases from J, leaving 19 bases between. The germline V gene has CDR1 SGHRS and CDR2 YFSETQ. CDR3 in DNA: TGCGCCAGCAGCGGGGGCCTCAGGGATCTAGACACTGAAGCTTTCTTT. Amino acid sequence: CASSGGLRDLDTEAFF.

The V call is TRBV2, the J call TRBJ2-7; TRBD1 is a possible D gene (5 bases). The V gene's germline CDR1 is SNHLY and CDR2 FYNNEI. The CDR3 has 14 amino acids. Deletions cut 5 bases from V and 0 bases from J, with 11 bases between. CDR3 bases: TGTGCCAGCAGTCCCAGGGCCCTCTCCTACGAGCAGTACTTC. Encoded protein: CASSPRALSYEQYF.

This clone was recorded a few times. V is TRBV6-6 and J is TRBJ1-3, with a tentative D call TRBD1 (5 bases). The ends were cut back, 8 bases at V and 0 bases at J, with 14 bases in the middle. Germline V lookup: CDR1 MNHNY, CDR2 SVGAGI (reference sequence). This CDR3 comprises 15 residues. CDR3 nucleotides: TGTGCCAGCCACGGGGGGGGATACTCTGGAAACACCATATATTTT. It yields the protein CASHGGGYSGNTIYF.

The chain uses TRBV6-6 and TRBJ2-7; 7 bases are a match to TRBD2. V gave up 6 bases and J gave up 1 base; unmatched junction bases: 12. Germline V gene sequence: CDR1 MNHNY, CDR2 SVGAGI (reference sequence). The CDR3 spans 16 residues. Here the CDR3 DNA reads TGTGCCAGCAGGCACCTGGGGGGGAGCCAATCCTACGAGCAGTACTTC. It codes for CASRHLGGSQSYEQYF.

In regard to this clone: Within the sample, other DNA sequences also encode this same CDR3. V and J are TRBV5-1 and TRBJ2-2; no reliable D call. With 0 bases removed from V and 5 bases from J, the gap between germline ends came to 5 bases. The CDR3 loop spans 13 amino acids. Germline V lookup: CDR1 SGHRS, CDR2 YFSETQ. CDR3 nucleotide sequence: TGCGCCAGCAGCTTGGAGGGAACCGGGGAGCTGTTTTTT. Encoded protein: CASSLEGTGELFF.

V usage is TRBV2 and J usage is TRBJ2-7; TRBD1 might be the D (6 bases). This CDR3 contains 13 residues. Trimming stripped 3 bases from V and 5 bases from J, with 11 bases between. Germline values: CDR1 SNHLY, CDR2 FYNNEI. The CDR3 DNA sequence: TGTGCCAGCAGTGAGGAACAGGGCGACGAGCAGTACTTC. Its protein product is CASSEEQGDEQYF. Complete variable domain (other parts from reference TRBV2 and TRBJ2-7): EPEVTQTPSHQVTQMGQEVILRCVPISNHLYFYWYRQILGQKVEFLVSFYNNEISEKSEIFDDQFSVERPDGSNFTLKIRSTKLEDSAMYFCASSEEQGDEQYFGPGTRLTVT.

This chain uses TRBV27 with TRBJ1-5, with no clear D. The germline CDR1 and CDR2 sequences are MNHEY and SMNVEV (reference sequence). This CDR3 has 15 amino acids. The V end was cut by 2 bases, the J end by 4 bases, with 12 bases between. CDR3 region: CASSLEGLGNQPQHF. CDR3 coding DNA: TGTGCCAGCAGTTTAGAAGGACTTGGAAATCAGCCCCAGCATTTT.